This T cell receptor (beta chain) comes out of a study of CD8 T cells in ankylosing spondylitis. Points from the study as a whole: A TCR beta motif of under ten highly homologous variants seemed to mark ankylosing spondylitis blood.

From the 5' RACE reads, TCRdb called clonotypes with MiXCR, one entry per CDR3 protein. Altogether 200,000 to 250,000 distinct CDR3 sequences are present, 15% to 20% being singletons, with the ten largest covering roughly 46%. This clonotype was seen more than once but under ten times. Its target is not known. The receptor was derived from a male donor with ankylosing spondylitis. Sequenced: blood, either unsorted or a sorted T cell fraction (not recorded which).

CDR3: CASRPPGLTEAFF. The CDR3 nucleotides read TGTGCCAGCAGACCTCCGGGCCTCACTGAAGCTTTCTTT. The rearrangement uses TRBV12-3 or TRBV12-4 and TRBJ1-1, with D uncertain. This CDR3 region has 13 residues. Trimming took off 6 bases at V and 4 bases at J, with 12 bases between the two ends.